The 10 T cell receptor beta chains below were found in one sample sequenced in a study of blood T cell repertoires in COVID-19. Method: immunoSEQ multiplex PCR; TCRdb's copy keeps in-frame clones and lacks some. Of around 130,000 clones listed, around 81% are singletons. The material sequenced was peripheral blood. The receptors stem from a man aged 35-49 years with active or convalescent COVID-19.

This chain connects TRBV7-2 to TRBJ1-5; D perhaps matches TRBD1 (5 bases). Germline CDR1 SGHTA, CDR2 FQGNSA. The CDR3 runs to 16 residues. The germline V and J ends were trimmed by 1 base and 3 bases, with 13 bases remaining between them. CDR3: CASSLVRAGLNQPQHF. Written as DNA, the CDR3 is TGTGCCAGCAGCTTAGTTAGGGCAGGGCTCAATCAGCCCCAGCATTTT.

J is TRBJ1-2 and V is TRBV7-2, with TRBD1 matching 10 bases. The V gene's germline CDR1 is SGHTA and CDR2 FQGNSA. The CDR3 contains 15 residues. Trimming cost V 1 base and J 4 bases; bases outside gene matches: 3. CDR3 bases: TGTGCCAGCAGCTTAGTGACAGGGGGCATCTATGGCTACACCTTC. It encodes CASSLVTGGIYGYTF.

The chain is built from TRBV12-3 or TRBV12-4 and TRBJ1-3, with D unclear. The length of the CDR3 is 13 residues. The ends were cut back, 3 bases at V and 4 bases at J, with 7 bases in the middle. This CDR3 reads CASSFRRGNTIYF. CDR3 nucleotide sequence: TGTGCCAGCAGTTTTCGGCGGGGAAACACCATATATTTT.

V is TRBV12-5 and J is TRBJ1-4, with 8 bases fitting TRBD1. Per the germline V gene, CDR1 is LGHNT and CDR2 is FRNRAP. V lost 5 bases and J lost 4; bases outside the gene matches: 3. The CDR3 contains 14 residues. The CDR3 loop reads CASGAGGSNEKLFF. The CDR3 DNA reads TGTGCTAGTGGTGCAGGGGGCAGTAATGAAAAACTGTTTTTT.

The chain uses TRBV5-1 and TRBJ2-5; TRBD2 agrees at 13 bases. J gave up 5 bases and V 3 bases, and 10 bases lay outside the gene matches. CDR1 is SGHRS, CDR2 YFSETQ, per germline. The CDR3 has 17 amino acids. CDR3 sequence (DNA): TGCGCCAGCAGCTCCGGACTAGCGGGGGAGATTCGGGAGACCCAGTACTTC. The encoded protein is CASSSGLAGEIRETQYF.

V gene TRBV7-2 combines with J gene TRBJ2-3; 8 bases are a match to TRBD2. Trimming removed 5 bases from V and 1 base from J; junction bases left unmatched: 11. CDR1 and CDR2 (germline): SGHTA, FQGNSA. The CDR3 is 17 residues long. CDR3 in amino acids: CASSPSSGAGGTDTQYF. CDR3 sequence (DNA): TGTGCCAGCAGCCCCTCTTCGGGAGCGGGGGGCACAGATACGCAGTATTTT.

In DNA, the CDR3 is TGTGCCATCAGCAAAGGACAGGCCAATGAAGCTTTCTTT. Amino acids: CAISKGQANEAFF. The chain employs TRBV10-3 and TRBJ1-1; 7 bases align to TRBD1. The CDR3 is made up of 13 amino acids. The V and J ends lost 6 bases and 7 bases, in that order; junction bases with no gene match: 8. Germline V lookup: CDR1 ENHRY, CDR2 SYGVKD.

The chain has TRBV6-5 and TRBJ1-6; possibly TRBD1 for D (6 bases). Trimming took 5 bases from V and 7 from J, leaving 12 bases between them. Germline-derived CDR1 and CDR2 are MNHEY and SVGAGI. The length of the CDR3 is 14 residues. CDR3: CASSPQGGNSPLHF. CDR3 DNA: TGTGCCAGCAGTCCACAGGGAGGGAATTCACCCCTCCACTTT.

The chain links TRBV18 to TRBJ2-7; 8 bases fit TRBD1. The ends lost 3 bases at V and 0 bases at J; junction bases unmatched: 4. CDR3 length equals 15 residues. From germline, CDR1 is KGHSH and CDR2 LQKENI. DNA of the CDR3: TGTGCCAGCTCACCCCTAGGACAGGGCTCCTACGAGCAGTACTTC. It codes for CASSPLGQGSYEQYF. The whole variable domain, filled in from reference TRBV18 and TRBJ2-7, reads NAGVMQNPRHLVRRRGQEARLRCSPMKGHSHVYWYRQLPEEGLKFMVYLQKENIIDESGMPKERFSAEFPKEGPSILRIQQVVRGDSAAYFCASSPLGQGSYEQYFGPGTRLTVT.

This clone turned up a few times. This sequence joins TRBV7-2 and TRBJ2-5, with TRBD1 identical over 7 bases. Germline CDR1 reads SGHTA; CDR2 reads FQGNSA. This CDR3 region has 17 residues. The J segment lost 5 bases and the V segment lost 1 base, leaving 13 bases of the junction unmatched. The CDR3 protein is CASSLGIGGPRGETQYF. The CDR3 bases are TGTGCCAGCAGCTTAGGTATAGGGGGCCCCCGAGGGGAGACCCAGTACTTC.